The TCR beta chain under discussion was sequenced for a study of T cell responses to AZD1222 COVID-19 vaccine. Trimming left V 5 bases short and J 6 bases short, with 16 bases between. Germline loops: CDR1 SGHAT, CDR2 FQNNGV. The CDR3 is 14 amino acids. Concerning this clone: Its antigen is not known.

Study-wide points: Among those given AZD1222, only five or six were seropositive at baseline. Donors in the cohort were predominantly white British and more often female, and clonal diversity was possibly underestimated. Nearly half of spike-specific TCRs reportedly target variant regions that are unmutated in the B.1.351 and B.1.1.7 variants.

Produced via immunoSEQ multiplex PCR; TCRdb's table is partial and in-frame only. The sample has 130,000 or so clones, roughly 90% seen once. The receptor was isolated from an adult in good health. The sequenced sample was peripheral blood, obtained on day 0 of AZD1222 vaccination. This chain connects TRBV11-2 to TRBJ1-1, with TRBD1 as a possible D gene (5 bases). DNA of the CDR3: TGTGCCAGCAGCCCAGGGCAGGGTCGGGCTGAAGCTTTCTTT. Residues: CASSPGQGRAEAFF.